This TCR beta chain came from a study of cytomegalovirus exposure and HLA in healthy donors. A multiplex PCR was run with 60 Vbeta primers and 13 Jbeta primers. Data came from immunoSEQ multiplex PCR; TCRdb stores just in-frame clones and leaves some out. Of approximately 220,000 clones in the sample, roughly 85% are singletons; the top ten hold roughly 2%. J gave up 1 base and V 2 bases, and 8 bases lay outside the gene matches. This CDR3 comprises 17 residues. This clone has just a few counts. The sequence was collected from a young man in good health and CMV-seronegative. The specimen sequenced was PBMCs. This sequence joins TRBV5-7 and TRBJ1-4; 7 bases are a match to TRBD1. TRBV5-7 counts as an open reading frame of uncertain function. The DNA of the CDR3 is TGTGCCAGCAGCTTACCTCTTAGACAGGGAACTAATGAAAAACTGTTTTTT. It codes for CASSLPLRQGTNEKLFF.